Listed here is a single T cell receptor (beta chain). The sample belongs to a study of blood T cell repertoires in COVID-19. Clones were read by immunoSEQ multiplex PCR, and TCRdb kept only the in-frame ones, dropping some. The repertoire has more than 200,000 clones, 80% to 90% of them found once; the top ten carry over 1.5%. From germline, CDR1 is SGHRS and CDR2 YFSETQ. This CDR3 contains 16 residues. The V and J ends lost 3 bases and 8 bases, in that order; junction bases with no gene match: 13. The V call is TRBV5-1, the J call TRBJ2-1, with 8 positions matching TRBD1. Sequenced material: peripheral blood. This sequence originates from a man between 25 and 39 years old with active or convalescent COVID-19. CDR3 region: CASSYPTWQGAHEQFF. CDR3 in DNA: TGCGCCAGCAGCTACCCGACGTGGCAGGGGGCCCATGAGCAGTTCTTC.